The T cell receptor beta chain described here comes from a study of response to subunit inactivated influenza vaccine (dated by TCRdb to the late 2010s). The study in broad terms: Deep quantitative T cell receptor repertoire profiling was used in the study to track responses to a trivalent subunit inactivated influenza vaccine. The research as a whole found: According to the authors, only a limited number of new T cells may be recruited by each seasonal influenza vaccination.

Per the germline V gene, SGHRS is the CDR1 and YFSETQ is the CDR2. The CDR3 holds 17 amino acids from the cysteine to the phenylalanine. Only the CDR3 part of the read is kept: 51 bases, read in frame from the first base. Germline trimming: 4 bases from V, 2 bases from J; junction bases outside gene matches: 12. This clonotype was counted a few times. Its antigen target is currently unknown. One base away there is no much larger clone; base qualities are not given. The library was prepared using RT-PCR. For sequencing, an Illumina HiSeq 2500 was employed. TCRdb reprocessed the public reads (quality trimming at Q25 with fastp, clone calling with MiXCR) and kept in-frame beta chains. Every distinct CDR3 protein forms one entry, paired with its most common genes and DNA. The sample profile shows 500,000 to 550,000 distinct CDR3 sequences; less than 10% of them were found once. The biggest ten clones account for 13% of the sample.

This specimen consisted of PBMCs from blood, obtained roughly 24 months after vaccination. The source of this sequence is a man aged 50 to 75 who received an inactivated influenza vaccine. Donor details come from another sample of the same person, matched by shared clones. Recombination linked TRBV5-1 to TRBJ2-7, and TRBD2 matches 10 of the central bases. The DNA sequence is as follows: TGCGCCAGCAGCATCACTAGCGGGGATACTCGAACCTACGAGCAGTACTTC. Its protein is CASSITSGDTRTYEQYF.